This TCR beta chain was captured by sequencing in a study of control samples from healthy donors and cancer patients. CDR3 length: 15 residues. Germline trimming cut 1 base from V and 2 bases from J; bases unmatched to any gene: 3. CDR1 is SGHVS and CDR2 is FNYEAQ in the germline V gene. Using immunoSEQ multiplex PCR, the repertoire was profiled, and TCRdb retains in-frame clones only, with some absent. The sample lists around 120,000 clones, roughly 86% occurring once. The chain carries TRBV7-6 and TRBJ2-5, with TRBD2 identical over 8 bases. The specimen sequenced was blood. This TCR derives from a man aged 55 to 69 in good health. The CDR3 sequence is CASSLVAGIQETQYF. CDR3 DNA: TGTGCCAGCAGCTTAGTAGCGGGGATTCAAGAGACCCAGTACTTC.